This entry lists 32 T cell receptor beta chains sequenced from one sample in a study of T cell responses to AZD1222 COVID-19 vaccine. Repertoires were generated with immunoSEQ multiplex PCR, while TCRdb's copy carries only in-frame clones and drops some. The repertoire holds around 150,000 clones, with approximately 88% as singletons. Source: peripheral blood, taken on day 0 of AZD1222 vaccination. The receptor source for this set is an adult in good health.

This rearrangement joins TRBV19 to TRBJ2-7; D gene ambiguous. The germline V gene encodes CDR1 LNHDA and CDR2 SQIVND (reference sequence). The CDR3 spans 13 residues. Trimming removed 2 bases from V and 2 bases from J, with 7 bases in between. This CDR3 reads CASSIPGTYEQYF. In DNA, the CDR3 is TGTGCCAGTAGTATACCAGGCACCTACGAGCAGTACTTC.

The rearrangement uses TRBV9 and TRBJ1-5; D is unclear. CDR1 and CDR2 (germline): SGDLS, YYNGEE. This CDR3 comprises 14 residues. V lost 0 bases and J lost 4, with 8 bases in between. The CDR3 sequence is CASSVDLGNQPQHF. In nucleotides, the CDR3 is TGTGCCAGCAGCGTAGATTTGGGAAATCAGCCCCAGCATTTT.

This rearrangement joins TRBV25-1 to TRBJ1-1; weak D call: TRBD1 (6 bases). Germline-derived CDR1 and CDR2 are MGHDK and SYGVNS. The CDR3 totals 13 residues. Trimming pared 7 bases from V and 3 bases from J, leaving 12 bases between. The CDR3 here is CASTGRGDTEAFF. CDR3 DNA: TGTGCCAGCACAGGGAGGGGGGACACTGAAGCTTTCTTT.

The rearrangement uses TRBV19 and TRBJ2-7; 16 bases are a match to TRBD2. With V trimmed by 9 bases and J by 7 bases, 15 bases remained unmatched. Germline CDR1 LNHDA, CDR2 SQIVND (reference sequence). The CDR3 has 17 residues. CDR3 sequence (DNA): TGTGCCAGCTCACCCTTCGGGACTAGCGGGAGGGCCGGGGAGCAGTACTTC. Translation gives CASSPFGTSGRAGEQYF.

CDR3 protein: CASSEEQGIQQYF. CDR3 sequence (DNA): TGTGCCAGCAGTGAAGAACAGGGAATCCAGCAGTACTTC. The gene calls are TRBV2 and TRBJ2-7; D is possibly TRBD1 (6 bases). The germline CDR1 and CDR2 sequences are SNHLY and FYNNEI. Trimming pared 1 base from V and 8 bases from J, leaving 12 bases between. The CDR3 covers 13 residues.

The V call is TRBV6-2 or TRBV6-3, the J call TRBJ1-2; 9 positions agree with TRBD1. There are 14 residues in the CDR3. Trimming took 0 bases from V and 7 from J; bases not matched to a gene: 3. CDR1 is MNHEY and CDR2 is SVGEGT in the germline V gene. CDR3 nucleotide sequence: TGTGCCAGCAGTTACTCAAGGACAGGGGCTGGCTACACCTTC. It specifies CASSYSRTGAGYTF.

V is TRBV11-3 and J is TRBJ2-5; D may correspond to TRBD1 or TRBD2 (5 bases each). The V gene lost 6 bases and the J gene lost 5 bases, with 22 bases spanning the gap. The CDR3 extends over 16 amino acids. Germline CDR1 is SGHNT and CDR2 is YENEEA. CDR3: CASRNRARGNGETQYF. The CDR3 DNA is TGTGCCAGCAGAAATAGAGCGAGGGGAAACGGCGAGACCCAGTACTTC.

The rearrangement links TRBV27 to TRBJ2-7; D may be TRBD1 (5 bases). Germline values: CDR1 MNHEY, CDR2 SMNVEV (reference sequence). The V end lost 3 bases, the J end lost 0 bases, and 9 bases lay between the germline ends. This CDR3 spans 14 amino acids. CDR3 sequence reads: CASSLGPDSYEQYF. In DNA form, the CDR3 reads TGTGCCAGCAGTTTGGGGCCGGACTCCTACGAGCAGTACTTC.

The rearrangement joins TRBV27 to TRBJ2-1; a possible D gene is TRBD2 (6 bases). Germline assignment: CDR1 MNHEY and CDR2 SMNVEV (reference sequence). The CDR3 spans 16 residues. Trimming removed 4 bases from V and 4 bases from J, with 17 bases in between. CDR3 sequence: CASSSLTGEAYNEQFF. In DNA, the CDR3 is TGTGCCAGCAGTTCGCTGACGGGGGAGGCATACAATGAGCAGTTCTTC.

The rearrangement uses TRBV2 and TRBJ1-4; a weak D match, TRBD1 (5 bases). Germline CDR1 and CDR2: SNHLY and FYNNEI. CDR3 size: 14 residues. V gave up 7 bases and J gave up 5 bases, with 14 bases separating them. The CDR3 here is CASTPGRRNEKLFF. CDR3 in DNA: TGTGCCAGCACTCCGGGACGGAGAAATGAAAAACTGTTTTTT.

The chain has TRBV6-5 and TRBJ1-5; D is unclear. Trimming shortened V by 10 bases and J by 4 bases, and 8 bases separated the two germline ends. From germline, CDR1 is MNHEY and CDR2 SVGAGI. This CDR3 spans 11 amino acids. The CDR3 loop reads CATGVNQPQHF. CDR3 DNA sequence: TGTGCCACGGGCGTAAATCAGCCCCAGCATTTT.

The DNA of the CDR3 is TGTGCCAGCTCACTTGGGACTAGAAGGGAGACCCAGTACTTC. Protein: CASSLGTRRETQYF. J is TRBJ2-5 and V is TRBV18; 8 bases align to TRBD2. This CDR3 comprises 14 residues. Trimming took 4 bases from V and 5 from J; bases not matched to a gene: 6. Germline CDR1 reads KGHSH; CDR2 reads LQKENI.

This chain connects TRBV6-4 to TRBJ2-3; D possibly uses TRBD1 or TRBD2 (5 bases each). The CDR3 is made up of 13 amino acids. The germline V and J ends were trimmed by 3 bases and 2 bases, with 6 bases remaining between them. CDR1 and CDR2 from the germline V gene are MRHNA and SNTAGT. The CDR3 reads CASSEGDTDTQYF. CDR3 nucleotides: TGTGCCAGCAGTGAGGGGGACACAGATACGCAGTATTTT.

The chain carries TRBV6-2 or TRBV6-3 and TRBJ2-7; 8 nucleotides line up with TRBD1. The CDR3 is 15 amino acids. Germline trimming cut 4 bases from V and 2 bases from J; bases unmatched to any gene: 7. CDR1 is MNHEY, CDR2 SVGEGT, per germline. For the CDR3, the DNA is TGTGCCAGCAGTTCCCGAAGACAGGGGACCTACGAGCAGTACTTC. Its translation: CASSSRRQGTYEQYF.

The rearrangement joins TRBV6-4 to TRBJ1-6; 7 bases match TRBD1. V lost 2 bases to trimming and J lost 8 bases; unmatched junction nucleotides: 6. From germline, CDR1 is MRHNA and CDR2 SNTAGT. The CDR3 runs 15 residues. The CDR3 sequence: CASSDTAGGDSPLHF. CDR3 nucleotide sequence: TGTGCCAGCAGTGACACCGCAGGGGGGGATTCACCCCTCCACTTT.

The chain carries TRBV24-1 and TRBJ2-5; D is ambiguous. The V gene lost 5 bases and the J gene lost 1 base, with 19 bases spanning the gap. This CDR3 comprises 17 residues. Germline loops: CDR1 KGHDR, CDR2 SFDVKD. CDR3 residues: CATSVRLSTRPQETQYF. CDR3 DNA sequence: TGTGCCACCAGTGTCAGACTCTCAACGAGGCCCCAAGAGACCCAGTACTTC.

The chain has TRBV30 and TRBJ2-3, with 7 positions matching TRBD2. V lost 4 bases, J lost 2 bases, and 12 bases stayed unmatched. The CDR3 loop spans 16 amino acids. Germline CDR1 reads GTSNPN; CDR2 reads SVGIG (reference sequence). CDR3 nucleotides: TGTGCCTGGAACGGCGGCGCAGCGGGATTCACAGATACGCAGTATTTT. Amino acid sequence: CAWNGGAAGFTDTQYF.

J is TRBJ2-7 and V is TRBV7-9; D is possibly TRBD1 (5 bases). The CDR3 spans 16 residues. Per germline, CDR1 SEHNR and CDR2 FQNEAQ (reference sequence). V lost 2 bases to trimming and J lost 0 bases, with 14 bases between them. CDR3 region: CASSLSFGQGSYEQYF. Written as DNA, the CDR3 is TGTGCCAGCAGCTTAAGTTTCGGGCAGGGCTCCTACGAGCAGTACTTC.

Notes on this clone: Compared with germline, one end of the junction differs, possibly owing to a read error. J is TRBJ1-2 and V is TRBV7-7; 11 nucleotides line up with TRBD1. The CDR3 length is 14 residues. Germline assignment: CDR1 SSHAT and CDR2 FNYEAQ (reference sequence). The CDR3, as DNA: TGTGCTAGCAGCCCCGGGACAGGGGGGGATGGCTACACCTTC. This encodes CASSPGTGGDGYTF.

This chain uses TRBV6-1 with TRBJ1-2; no clear D gene. In germline, CDR1 is MNHNS, CDR2 SASEGT. With 2 bases removed from V and 8 bases from J, the gap between germline ends came to 3 bases. This CDR3 is 10 amino acids long. The CDR3 region has the DNA TGTGCCAGCAGTGAATGGGGCTACACCTTC. The encoded protein is CASSEWGYTF.

The V and J genes are TRBV7-9 and TRBJ2-1; TRBD1 agrees at 9 bases. This CDR3 is 15 amino acids long. Germline CDR1 SEHNR, CDR2 FQNEAQ (reference sequence). V trimming: 5 bases; J trimming: 8 bases; junction bases outside the gene matches: 10. The DNA of the CDR3 is TGTGCCAGCAGCGCGGCGGGACAGGGTTTCCATGAGCAGTTCTTC. Its protein product is CASSAAGQGFHEQFF.

The chain combines TRBV11-3 with TRBJ2-1; D may match TRBD1 or TRBD2 (6 bases each). V was trimmed by 5 bases and J by 4 bases, leaving 9 bases between them. The CDR3 runs 13 residues. Germline V gene data show CDR1 as SGHNT and CDR2 as YENEEA. The CDR3: CASSRGPYNEQFF. The CDR3 nucleotides are TGTGCCAGCAGCCGGGGGCCTTACAATGAGCAGTTCTTC. Full variable domain (missing parts from reference TRBV11-3 and TRBJ2-1): EAGVVQSPRYKIIEKKQPVAFWCNPISGHNTLYWYLQNLGQGPELLIRYENEEAVDDSQLPKDRFSAERLKGVDSTLKIQPAELGDSAVYLCASSRGPYNEQFFGPGTRLTVL.

CDR3 in DNA: TGCAGCGTTGAACGTTCCGTGGGCGGGACCCAGTACTTC. It specifies CSVERSVGGTQYF. The chain is built from TRBV29-1 and TRBJ2-5, with D uncertain. With 2 bases removed from V and 7 bases from J, the gap between germline ends came to 14 bases. The length of the CDR3 is 13 residues. Germline CDR1 reads SQVTM; CDR2 reads ANQGSEA.

V is TRBV19 and J is TRBJ2-6; D gene uncertain. This CDR3 is 13 amino acids long. Trimming shortened V by 3 bases and J by 4 bases, and 4 bases separated the two germline ends. Germline CDR1 and CDR2: LNHDA and SQIVND (reference sequence). The CDR3 spells CASSIGGANVLTF. The CDR3 DNA reads as TGTGCCAGTAGTATCGGAGGGGCCAACGTCCTGACTTTC. Complete variable domain (other parts from reference TRBV19 and TRBJ2-6): DGGITQSPKYLFRKEGQNVTLSCEQNLNHDAMYWYRQDPGQGLRLIYYSQIVNDFQKGDIAEGYSVSREKKESFPLTVTSAQKNPTAFYLCASSIGGANVLTFGAGSRLTVL.

The chain carries TRBV10-3 and TRBJ1-6; D is ambiguous. The germline V and J ends were trimmed by 5 bases and 5 bases, with 10 bases remaining between them. This CDR3 is built from 14 residues. From germline, CDR1 is ENHRY and CDR2 SYGVKD. This CDR3 is CAISTGRDNSPLHF. The CDR3 coding sequence is TGTGCCATCAGTACCGGACGGGATAATTCACCCCTCCACTTT.

The chain uses TRBV28 and TRBJ1-2; 11 bases agree with TRBD1. Germline CDR1 MDHEN, CDR2 SYDVKM. This CDR3 is 16 amino acids long. V was pared by 10 bases and J by 7 bases, with 17 bases of the junction left unmatched. CDR3 bases: TGTGCCATCTGTTCCGGGACAGGGGGAAGGTTGGGTGGCTACACCTTC. It yields the protein CAICSGTGGRLGGYTF.

This clone was seen a single time. Mismatch with germline at one junction end may stem from a read error. The rearrangement links TRBV7-7 to TRBJ2-7, with TRBD2 identical over 9 bases. Per the germline V gene, CDR1 is SSHAT and CDR2 is FNYEAQ (reference sequence). This CDR3 comprises 15 residues. CDR3 coding DNA: TGTGCTAGCAGCTTAGCTCTAGCGGGATACAACGAGCAGTACTTC. The encoded protein is CASSLALAGYNEQYF. Full variable domain (outside the CDR3, taken from reference TRBV7-7 and TRBJ2-7): GAGVSQSPRYKVTKRGQDVTLRCDPISSHATLYWYQQALGQGPEFLTYFNYEAQPDKSGLPSDRFSAERPEGSISTLTIQRTEQRDSAMYRCASSLALAGYNEQYFGPGTRLTVT.

This chain connects TRBV28 to TRBJ2-2; D not certain. V was clipped by 4 bases and J by 9 bases, with 9 bases between them. Germline CDR1 reads MDHEN; CDR2 reads SYDVKM. This CDR3 is built from 12 residues. This CDR3 is CASSSPSWELFF. In DNA, the CDR3 is TGTGCCAGCAGTTCCCCGTCCTGGGAGCTGTTTTTT.

This clone came up a few times. The chain combines TRBV7-9 with TRBJ2-6; 7 positions agree with TRBD1. The CDR3 runs to 16 residues. The V gene end was trimmed by 6 bases and the J gene end by 4 bases; junction bases not matched to a gene: 9. Germline V CDR1 and CDR2: SEHNR, FQNEAQ (reference sequence). CDR3 nucleotides: TGTGCCAGCAGTCCTAACAGGGGACGCGGGGCCAACGTCCTGACTTTC. Its protein is CASSPNRGRGANVLTF.

This chain connects TRBV12-5 to TRBJ1-1; D is unresolved. Germline V lookup: CDR1 LGHNT, CDR2 FRNRAP. V lost 3 bases and J lost 2, with 7 bases in between. This CDR3 contains 13 residues. Here the CDR3 reads CASGFEGNTEAFF. CDR3 DNA: TGTGCTAGTGGTTTTGAGGGAAACACTGAAGCTTTCTTT.

The gene calls are TRBV19 and TRBJ2-1, with 12 bases lining up with TRBD2. CDR3 length equals 15 residues. V gave up 6 bases and J gave up 7 bases; unmatched junction bases: 7. The germline V gene has CDR1 LNHDA and CDR2 SQIVND (reference sequence). CDR3 loop: CASSRLAGATNEQFF. CDR3 coding DNA: TGTGCCAGTAGCCGACTAGCGGGAGCAACTAATGAGCAGTTCTTC.

Only one count was recorded for this clone. This rearrangement joins TRBV9 to TRBJ2-3; the match to TRBD1 covers 7 bases. Germline V gene sequence: CDR1 SGDLS, CDR2 YYNGEE. With V trimmed by 3 bases and J by 3 bases, 16 bases remained unmatched. This CDR3 spans 18 amino acids. DNA of the CDR3: TGTGCCAGCAGCGAGGCGGGCTACAGGGGTGGAAGTACAGATACGCAGTATTTT. It translates to CASSEAGYRGGSTDTQYF.